This T cell receptor (beta chain) stems from a study of blood T cell repertoires in COVID-19. Libraries were prepared by immunoSEQ multiplex PCR; TCRdb keeps only in-frame clonotypes and omits some of them. The sample shows about 270,000 clones, around 86% of them seen only once. This CDR3 has 15 residues. CDR1 and CDR2 from the germline V gene are SNHLY and FYNNEI. Deletions cut 2 bases from V and 6 bases from J, with 14 bases between. V usage is TRBV2 and J usage is TRBJ2-1; D is perhaps TRBD1 (6 bases). The TCR sequence derives from a man aged 40-49 years with active or convalescent COVID-19. The sequenced material came from peripheral blood. CDR3 amino acids: CASSEQGPVGNEQFF. CDR3 nucleotides: TGTGCCAGCAGTGAACAGGGGCCAGTTGGCAATGAGCAGTTCTTC.